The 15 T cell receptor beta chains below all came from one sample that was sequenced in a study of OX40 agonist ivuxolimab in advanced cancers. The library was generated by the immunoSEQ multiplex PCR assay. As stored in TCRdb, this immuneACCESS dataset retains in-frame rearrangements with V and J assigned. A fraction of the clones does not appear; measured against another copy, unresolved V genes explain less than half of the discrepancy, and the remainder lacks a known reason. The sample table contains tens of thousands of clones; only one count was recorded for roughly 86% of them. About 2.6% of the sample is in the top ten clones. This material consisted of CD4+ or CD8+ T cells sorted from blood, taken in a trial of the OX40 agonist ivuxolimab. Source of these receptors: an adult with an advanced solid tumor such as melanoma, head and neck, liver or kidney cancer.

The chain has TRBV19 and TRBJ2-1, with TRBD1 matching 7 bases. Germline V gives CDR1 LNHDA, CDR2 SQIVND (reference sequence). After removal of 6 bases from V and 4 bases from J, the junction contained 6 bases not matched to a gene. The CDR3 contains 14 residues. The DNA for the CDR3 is TGTGCCAGTAGCAACACAGGGGCGTACAATGAGCAGTTCTTC. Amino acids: CASSNTGAYNEQFF. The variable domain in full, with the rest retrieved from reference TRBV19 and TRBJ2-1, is DGGITQSPKYLFRKEGQNVTLSCEQNLNHDAMYWYRQDPGQGLRLIYYSQIVNDFQKGDIAEGYSVSREKKESFPLTVTSAQKNPTAFYLCASSNTGAYNEQFFGPGTRLTVL.

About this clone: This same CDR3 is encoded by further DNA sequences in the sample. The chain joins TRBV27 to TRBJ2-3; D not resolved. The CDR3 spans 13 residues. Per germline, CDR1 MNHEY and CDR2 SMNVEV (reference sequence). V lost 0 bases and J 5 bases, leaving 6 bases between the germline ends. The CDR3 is CASSLSPVDTQYF. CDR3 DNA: TGTGCCAGCAGTTTATCACCAGTAGATACGCAGTATTTT.

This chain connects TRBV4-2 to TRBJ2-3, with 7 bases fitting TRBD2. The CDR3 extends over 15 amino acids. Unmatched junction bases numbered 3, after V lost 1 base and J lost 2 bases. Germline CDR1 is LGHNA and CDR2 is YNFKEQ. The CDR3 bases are TGTGCCAGCAGCCAAGTGGGGGGGTCCACAGATACGCAGTATTTT. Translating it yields CASSQVGGSTDTQYF.

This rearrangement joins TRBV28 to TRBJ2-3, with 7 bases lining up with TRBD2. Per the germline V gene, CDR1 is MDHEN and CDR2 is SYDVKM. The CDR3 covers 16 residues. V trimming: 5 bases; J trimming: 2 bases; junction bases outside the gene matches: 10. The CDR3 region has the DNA TGTGCCAGCAGTCCCCCCACAGCGGGGTACACAGATACGCAGTATTTT. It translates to CASSPPTAGYTDTQYF.

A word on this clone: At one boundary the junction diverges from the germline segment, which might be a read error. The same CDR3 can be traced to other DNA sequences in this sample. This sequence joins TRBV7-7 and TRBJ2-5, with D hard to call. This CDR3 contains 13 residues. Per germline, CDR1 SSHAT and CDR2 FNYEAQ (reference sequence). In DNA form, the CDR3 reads TGTGCTAGCAGCCTAGACGGGCAAGAGACCCAGTACTTC. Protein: CASSLDGQETQYF.

The CDR3 DNA reads as TGTGCCAGCAGCCGTTCGGTGGTAGCGGAGCAGTTCTTC. Translation: CASSRSVVAEQFF. The genes are TRBV7-6 and TRBJ2-1; possible D gene TRBD2, 5 bases. Trimming pared 5 bases from V and 10 bases from J, leaving 15 bases between. The CDR3 has 13 amino acids. Germline assignment: CDR1 SGHVS and CDR2 FNYEAQ.

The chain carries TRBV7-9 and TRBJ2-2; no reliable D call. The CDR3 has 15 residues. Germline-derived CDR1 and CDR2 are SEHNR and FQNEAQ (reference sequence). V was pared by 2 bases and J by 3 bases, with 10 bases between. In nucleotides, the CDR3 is TGTGCCAGCAGCTTAATATTTTTCGACACCGGGGAGCTGTTTTTT. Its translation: CASSLIFFDTGELFF.

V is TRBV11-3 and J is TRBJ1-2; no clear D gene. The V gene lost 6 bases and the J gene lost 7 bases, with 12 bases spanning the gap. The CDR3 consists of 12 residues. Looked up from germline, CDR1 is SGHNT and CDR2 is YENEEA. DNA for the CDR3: TGTGCCAGCAGTTCAGTTGGAGGTGGCTACACCTTC. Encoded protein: CASSSVGGGYTF.

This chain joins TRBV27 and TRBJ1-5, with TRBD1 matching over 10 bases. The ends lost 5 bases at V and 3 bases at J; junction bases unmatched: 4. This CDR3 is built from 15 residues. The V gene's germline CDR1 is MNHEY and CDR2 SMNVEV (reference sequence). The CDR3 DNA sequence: TGTGCCAGCAGTGACAGGGGGCCGTCCAATCAGCCCCAGCATTTT. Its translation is CASSDRGPSNQPQHF.

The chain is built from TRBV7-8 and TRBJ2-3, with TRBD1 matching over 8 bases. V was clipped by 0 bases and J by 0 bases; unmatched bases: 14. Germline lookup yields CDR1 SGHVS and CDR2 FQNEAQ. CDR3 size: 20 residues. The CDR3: CASSLARWQGARTSTDTQYF. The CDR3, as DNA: TGTGCCAGCAGCTTAGCGAGGTGGCAGGGGGCGCGGACTAGCACAGATACGCAGTATTTT.

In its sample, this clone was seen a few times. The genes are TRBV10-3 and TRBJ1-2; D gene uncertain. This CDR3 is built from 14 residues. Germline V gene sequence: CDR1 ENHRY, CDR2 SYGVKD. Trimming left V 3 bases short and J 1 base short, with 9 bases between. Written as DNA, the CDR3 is TGTGCCATCAGTGAACAGCCGGATAACTATGGCTACACCTTC. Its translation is CAISEQPDNYGYTF.

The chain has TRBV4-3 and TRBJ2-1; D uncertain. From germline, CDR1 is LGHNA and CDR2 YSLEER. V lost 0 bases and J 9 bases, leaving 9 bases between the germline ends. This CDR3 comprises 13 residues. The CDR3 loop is CASSQDRRSEQFF. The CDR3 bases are TGCGCCAGCAGCCAAGATCGGCGAAGTGAGCAGTTCTTC.

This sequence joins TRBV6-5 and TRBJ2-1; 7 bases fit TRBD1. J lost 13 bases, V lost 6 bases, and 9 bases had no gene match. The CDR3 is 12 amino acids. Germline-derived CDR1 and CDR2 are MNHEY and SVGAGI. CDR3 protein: CASSLIRTGQFF. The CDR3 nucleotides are TGTGCCAGCAGCCTAATACGGACAGGCCAGTTCTTC.

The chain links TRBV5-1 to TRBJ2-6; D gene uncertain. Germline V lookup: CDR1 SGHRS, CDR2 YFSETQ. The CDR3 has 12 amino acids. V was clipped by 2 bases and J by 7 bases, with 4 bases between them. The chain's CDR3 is CASSFPANVLTF. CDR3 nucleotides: TGCGCCAGCAGCTTCCCCGCCAACGTCCTGACTTTC.

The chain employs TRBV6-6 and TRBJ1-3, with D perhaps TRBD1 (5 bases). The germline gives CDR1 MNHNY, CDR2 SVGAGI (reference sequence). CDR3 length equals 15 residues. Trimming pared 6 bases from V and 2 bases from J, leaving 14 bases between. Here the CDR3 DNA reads TGTGCCAGCAGGCGTTCGGGGGGACCTGGAAACACCATATATTTT. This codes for CASRRSGGPGNTIYF.